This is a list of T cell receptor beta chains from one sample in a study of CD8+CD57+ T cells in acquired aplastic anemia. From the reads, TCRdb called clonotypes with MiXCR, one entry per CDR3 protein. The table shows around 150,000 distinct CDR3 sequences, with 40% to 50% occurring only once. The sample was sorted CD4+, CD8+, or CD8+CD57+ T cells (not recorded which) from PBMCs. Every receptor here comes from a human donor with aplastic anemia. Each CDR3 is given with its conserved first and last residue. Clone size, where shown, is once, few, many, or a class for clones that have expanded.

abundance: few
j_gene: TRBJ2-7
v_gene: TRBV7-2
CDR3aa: CASSLGRGRYEQYF

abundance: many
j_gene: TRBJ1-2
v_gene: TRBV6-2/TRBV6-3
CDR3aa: CASSFLRGYTF

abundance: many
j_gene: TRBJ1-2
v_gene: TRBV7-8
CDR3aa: CASSSTESGGMGTF

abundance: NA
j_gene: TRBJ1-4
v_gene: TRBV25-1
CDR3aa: CASRQGGTTNEKLFF

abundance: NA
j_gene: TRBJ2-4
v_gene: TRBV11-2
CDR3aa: CASSLYYSGSTNIQYF

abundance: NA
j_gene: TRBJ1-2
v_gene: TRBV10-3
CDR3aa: CAIGTPASF

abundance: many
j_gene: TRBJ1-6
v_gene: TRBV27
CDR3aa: CASSATGDNSPLHF

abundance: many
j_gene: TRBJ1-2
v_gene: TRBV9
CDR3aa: CASSLGQGGDGYTF

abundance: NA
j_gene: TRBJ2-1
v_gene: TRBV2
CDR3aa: CASPGAYNEQFF

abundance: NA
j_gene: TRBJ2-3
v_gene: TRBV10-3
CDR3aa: CATGEATSTDTQYF

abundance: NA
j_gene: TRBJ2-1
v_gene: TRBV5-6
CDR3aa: CASSSRGFYNEQFF

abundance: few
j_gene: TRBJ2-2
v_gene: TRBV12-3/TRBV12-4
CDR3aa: CASSGWDARPSTGELFF

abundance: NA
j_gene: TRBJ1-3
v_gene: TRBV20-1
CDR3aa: CSARSRGSGNTIYF

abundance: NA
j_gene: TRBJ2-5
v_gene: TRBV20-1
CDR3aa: CSATADQETQYF

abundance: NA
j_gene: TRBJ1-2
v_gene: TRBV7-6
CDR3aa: CASSHGRNYGYTF

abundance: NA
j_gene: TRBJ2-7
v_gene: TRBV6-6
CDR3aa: CASSYGDDGTGTYEQYF

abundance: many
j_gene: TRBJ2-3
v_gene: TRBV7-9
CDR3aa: CASSSGAASF

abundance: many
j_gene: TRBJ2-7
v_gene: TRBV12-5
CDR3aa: CASGLWGSRSSYEQYF